The rows below give T cell receptor beta chains drawn from one sample of a study of T-cell reconstitution after alpha-beta-depleted transplantation in children. TCRdb itself ran the PCR reads through MiXCR, one entry per CDR3 protein. Of roughly 300,000 distinct CDR3 sequences listed, around 10% are singletons. The sample here was peripheral blood, taken 180 days after TCRalphabeta/CD19-depleted stem cell transplant. The receptors were sampled from a male patient aged 2-15 years who had a stem cell transplant for chronic granulomatous disease, so the T cells may come from the graft donor. The CDR3 runs from the conserved cysteine through the conserved F or W. D genes are given only for firm matches. Expanded clones are given a class, and other clones once, few, many or no size at all.

d_call	clone_size	j_call	v_call	cdr3_nt	cdr3_aa
TRBD1	many	TRBJ2-1	TRBV12-3/TRBV12-4	TGTGCCAGCAGCCAACCTACAGGGGGCTTGTACAATGAGCAGTTCTTC	CASSQPTGGLYNEQFF
.	many	TRBJ1-5	TRBV7-8	TGTGCCAGCAGCTTAGTTAATTGGACACAGCCCCAGCATTTT	CASSLVNWTQPQHF
TRBD2	many	TRBJ2-3	TRBV6-1	TGTGCCAGCGGGGAGCGGGGGAGCACAGATACGCAGTATTTT	CASGERGSTDTQYF
.	many	TRBJ2-7	TRBV10-3	TGTGCCATCAGTGAGCCCGGACACGTATACGAGCAGTACTTC	CAISEPGHVYEQYF
.	few	TRBJ2-5	TRBV30	TGTGCCTGGAGTGTACGATTAGGGAAGGAGACCCAGTACTTC	CAWSVRLGKETQYF
.	many	TRBJ2-1	TRBV5-1	TGCGCCAGCAGCTTGACGAGGGGGAGAGACTACAATGAGCAGTTCTTC	CASSLTRGRDYNEQFF
TRBD2	many	TRBJ2-7	TRBV30	TGTGCCTGGAGTGTACTAGCGGGAGGATCCTACGAGCAGTACTTC	CAWSVLAGGSYEQYF
.	many	TRBJ1-1	TRBV6-5	TGTGCCAGCAGTAGGGGCAGTGAAGCTTTCTTT	CASSRGSEAFF
TRBD2	.	TRBJ2-1	TRBV6-1	TGTGCCAGCAGTCCTAGCGGGAGGCCCGGTGATGAGCAGTTCTTC	CASSPSGRPGDEQFF
.	many	TRBJ2-5	TRBV7-2	TGTGCCAGCAGCTTCGGGGCAGGCTTAAGCCTGGAGACCCAGTACTTC	CASSFGAGLSLETQYF
.	many	TRBJ2-5	TRBV23-1	TGCGCCAGCACACGCGGGACCCAACAAGAGACCCAGTACTTC	CASTRGTQQETQYF
TRBD2	many	TRBJ2-5	TRBV28	TGTGCCAGCAGTTTATGGCTAGCGGGAAAAGAGACCCAGTACTTC	CASSLWLAGKETQYF
.	.	TRBJ2-3	TRBV5-1	TGCGCCAGCAGCGGGGGCAATGCGCGAACAGATACGCAGTATTTT	CASSGGNARTDTQYF
.	many	TRBJ2-1	TRBV15	TGTGCCACCAGCAGAGACCAGGCAGGCGGGGCCTACAATGAGCAGTTCTTC	CATSRDQAGGAYNEQFF
.	many	TRBJ2-5	TRBV27	TGTGCCAGCAGCCGACGAGTCCAAGAGACCCAGTACTTC	CASSRRVQETQYF
.	many	TRBJ1-1	TRBV5-1	TGCGCCAGCAGCTTTTCGATAGGGAATACTGAAGCTTTCTTT	CASSFSIGNTEAFF
.	.	TRBJ2-1	TRBV7-9	TGTGCCAGCAGCCTACCGGGGATTGAGCAGTTCTTC	CASSLPGIEQFF
.	many	TRBJ2-2	TRBV29-1	TGCAGCTCGAGGGTGGGACTGAACACCGGGGAGCTGTTTTTT	CSSRVGLNTGELFF
TRBD1	many	TRBJ2-5	TRBV12-3/TRBV12-4	TGTGCCAGCAGTTTCTACAGGGGTAGTTGGGAGACCCAGTACTTC	CASSFYRGSWETQYF
.	many	TRBJ2-7	TRBV12-3/TRBV12-4	TGTGCCAGCAGTTTCGGCGGATATAGCTCCTACGAGCAGTACTTC	CASSFGGYSSYEQYF
TRBD1	many	TRBJ1-1	TRBV5-1	TGCGCCAGCAGAAAATTGGGACAGGGGGCGAGCACTGAAGCTTTCTTT	CASRKLGQGASTEAFF
TRBD2	many	TRBJ2-1	TRBV20-1	TGCAGTGCTCCGAAGCGGGAGGCCGGCAATGAGCAGTTCTTC	CSAPKREAGNEQFF
.	many	TRBJ2-1	TRBV9	TGTGCCAGCAGCGTCAACAATGAGCAGTTCTTC	CASSVNNEQFF
TRBD1	many	TRBJ2-2	TRBV6-1	TGTGCCAGCAGTAGGACAGGGAAGGAAACCGGGGAGCTGTTTTTT	CASSRTGKETGELFF